These 13 T cell receptor beta chains came from one sample sequenced in a study of chemoradiotherapy in HPV16-positive cancers. This table comes from immunoSEQ multiplex PCR, and its TCRdb copy is limited to in-frame clones, with some not included. This table has about 15,000 clones, about four fifths appearing once. This material was obtained from a patient who underwent chemoradiotherapy. These receptors were obtained from a human donor with HPV-associated anogenital cancer.

V usage is TRBV4-1 and J usage is TRBJ2-1; a weak D match, TRBD2 (5 bases). This CDR3 is 17 amino acids long. Trimming pared 0 bases from V and 7 bases from J, leaving 19 bases between. CDR1 and CDR2 (germline): MGHRA, YSYEKL. Written as DNA, the CDR3 is TGCGCCAGCAGCCAAGATAGAAGCGGCCATGTCGGGAATGAGCAGTTCTTC. Translating gives CASSQDRSGHVGNEQFF.

The CDR3 region is CASSRLPRGWTEAFF. CDR3 DNA sequence: TGTGCCAGCAGTCGACTTCCGAGGGGGTGGACTGAAGCTTTCTTT. The rearrangement links TRBV6-5 to TRBJ1-1; D might be TRBD1 (6 bases). Trimming stripped 5 bases from V and 5 bases from J, with 18 bases between. The CDR3 loop spans 15 amino acids. Germline V gene data show CDR1 as MNHEY and CDR2 as SVGAGI.

The rearrangement uses TRBV2 and TRBJ2-2; D is perhaps TRBD1 (6 bases). Germline values: CDR1 SNHLY, CDR2 FYNNEI. Trimming removed 6 bases at V and 5 bases at J, with 13 bases between. The CDR3 length is 14 residues. The CDR3 protein is CASRTGTPTGELFF. The CDR3 bases are TGTGCCAGCAGAACCGGGACACCAACCGGGGAGCTGTTTTTT. Variable domain in full (rest from reference TRBV2 and TRBJ2-2): EPEVTQTPSHQVTQMGQEVILRCVPISNHLYFYWYRQILGQKVEFLVSFYNNEISEKSEIFDDQFSVERPDGSNFTLKIRSTKLEDSAMYFCASRTGTPTGELFFGEGSRLTVL.

This clone occurred a few times. The chain links TRBV15 to TRBJ2-7, with 7 bases fitting TRBD1. The V gene end was trimmed by 4 bases and the J gene end by 3 bases; junction bases not matched to a gene: 0. Germline values: CDR1 LNHNV, CDR2 YYDKDF (reference sequence). The CDR3 is made up of 12 amino acids. The CDR3 is CATSTGGYEQYF. The CDR3 nucleotides are TGTGCCACCAGCACAGGGGGCTACGAGCAGTACTTC.

V usage is TRBV7-9 and J usage is TRBJ1-4; no firm D call. The CDR3 runs to 16 residues. Germline V gene lookup returns CDR1 SEHNR and CDR2 FQNEAQ (reference sequence). V was pared by 3 bases and J by 5 bases, with 16 bases between. In nucleotides, the CDR3 is TGTGCCAGCAGCTTGCGGACTCCCCTTGGGAATGAAAAACTGTTTTTT. This codes for CASSLRTPLGNEKLFF.

J is TRBJ1-2 and V is TRBV4-1; D unclear. Trimming cost V 1 base and J 2 bases, with 8 bases left between them. The CDR3 spans 14 residues. The germline V gene has CDR1 MGHRA and CDR2 YSYEKL. The CDR3 reads CASSQGEHNYGYTF. In DNA form, the CDR3 reads TGCGCCAGCAGCCAAGGGGAACACAACTATGGCTACACCTTC.

Only a few counts were recorded for this clone. The rearrangement joins TRBV7-2 to TRBJ2-2; D remains unclear. The ends were cut back, 6 bases at V and 1 base at J, with 12 bases in the middle. Germline V gene data show CDR1 as SGHTA and CDR2 as FQGNSA. The CDR3 sequence is 15 residues long. The CDR3 protein is CASSPKGENTGELFF. In DNA, the CDR3 is TGTGCCAGCAGTCCTAAGGGCGAGAACACCGGGGAGCTGTTTTTT.

The rearrangement uses TRBV11-2 and TRBJ2-3, with D unresolved. The V and J ends lost 2 bases and 4 bases respectively, with 13 bases between them. Germline V lookup: CDR1 SGHAT, CDR2 FQNNGV. The CDR3 extends over 15 amino acids. For the CDR3, the DNA is TGTGCCAGCAGCTTAAGCCCGTATTCAGCAGATACGCAGTATTTT. As protein: CASSLSPYSADTQYF.

The CDR3 region has the DNA TGTGCCAGCAGTTACGATAGGGGGGGCTGGAACACTGAAGCTTTCTTT. This gives the protein CASSYDRGGWNTEAFF. The chain carries TRBV6-5 and TRBJ1-1; tentatively, D is TRBD1 (6 bases). Per the germline V gene, CDR1 is MNHEY and CDR2 is SVGAGI. Deletions cut 2 bases from V and 1 base from J, with 14 bases between. The CDR3 runs 16 residues.

This clone has just a few counts. V and J are TRBV11-2 and TRBJ2-1, with D tentatively TRBD2 (6 bases). Trimming removed 5 bases at V and 13 bases at J, with 12 bases between. The length of the CDR3 is 11 residues. CDR1 is SGHAT and CDR2 is FQNNGV in the germline V gene. The CDR3 is CASSRGTFQFF. The CDR3 DNA follows: TGTGCCAGCAGCCGCGGGACGTTCCAGTTCTTC.

V and J are TRBV21-1 and TRBJ1-1. TRBV21-1 is recorded as a pseudogene. The CDR3 extends over 11 amino acids. Here the CDR3 reads CASPWVGRTFF. CDR3 coding DNA: TGTGCCTCCCCCTGGGTGGGAAGAACTTTCTTT.

V gene TRBV6-5 combines with J gene TRBJ2-7; 10 bases align to TRBD1. This CDR3 is built from 13 residues. In germline, CDR1 is MNHEY, CDR2 SVGAGI. The J segment lost 5 bases and the V segment lost 6 bases, leaving 4 bases of the junction unmatched. The CDR3 DNA is TGTGCCAGCAGGGGACAGGGGAACCACGAGCAGTACTTC. Translation: CASRGQGNHEQYF.

This CDR3 is CASREVGSNYGYTF. Written as DNA, the CDR3 is TGTGCCAGCCGGGAGGTGGGGTCTAACTATGGCTACACCTTC. This chain links TRBV6-1 with TRBJ1-2; no reliable D call. The CDR3 is 14 amino acids. V dropped 8 bases and J dropped 0 bases, with 13 bases sitting between them. The germline gives CDR1 MNHNS, CDR2 SASEGT.